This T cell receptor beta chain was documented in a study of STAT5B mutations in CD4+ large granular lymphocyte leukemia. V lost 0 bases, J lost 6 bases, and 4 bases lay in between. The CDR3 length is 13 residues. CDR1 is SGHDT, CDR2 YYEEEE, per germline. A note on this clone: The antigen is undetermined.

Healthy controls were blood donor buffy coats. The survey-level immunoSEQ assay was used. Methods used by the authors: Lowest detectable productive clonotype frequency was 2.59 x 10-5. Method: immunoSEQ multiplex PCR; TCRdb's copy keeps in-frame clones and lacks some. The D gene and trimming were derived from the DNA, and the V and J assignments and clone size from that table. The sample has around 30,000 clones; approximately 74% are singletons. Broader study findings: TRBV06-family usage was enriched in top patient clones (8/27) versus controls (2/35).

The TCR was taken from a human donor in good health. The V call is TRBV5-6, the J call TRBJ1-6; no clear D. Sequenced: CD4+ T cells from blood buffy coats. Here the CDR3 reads CASSLDRNSPLHF. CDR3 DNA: TGTGCCAGCAGCTTGGACCGTAATTCACCCCTCCACTTT.